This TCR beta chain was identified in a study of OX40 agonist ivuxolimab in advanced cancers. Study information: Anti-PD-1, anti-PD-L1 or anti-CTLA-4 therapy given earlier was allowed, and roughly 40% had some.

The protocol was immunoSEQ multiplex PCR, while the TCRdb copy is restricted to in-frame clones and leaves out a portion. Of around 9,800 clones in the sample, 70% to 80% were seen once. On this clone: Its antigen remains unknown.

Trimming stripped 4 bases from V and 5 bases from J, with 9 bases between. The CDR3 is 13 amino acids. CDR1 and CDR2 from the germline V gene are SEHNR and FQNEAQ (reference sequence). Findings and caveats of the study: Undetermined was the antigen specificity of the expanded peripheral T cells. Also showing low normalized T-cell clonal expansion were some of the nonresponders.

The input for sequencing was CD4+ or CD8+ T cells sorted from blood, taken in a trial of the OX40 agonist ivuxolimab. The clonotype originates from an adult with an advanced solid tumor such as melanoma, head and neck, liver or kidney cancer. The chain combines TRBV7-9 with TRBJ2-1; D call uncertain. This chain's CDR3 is CASSSPNDNEQFF. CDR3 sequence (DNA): TGTGCCAGCAGCTCCCCGAACGACAATGAGCAGTTCTTC. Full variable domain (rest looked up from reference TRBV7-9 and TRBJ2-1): DTGVSQNPRHKITKRGQNVTFRCDPISEHNRLYWYRQTLGQGPEFLTYFQNEAQLEKSRLLSDRFSAERPKGSFSTLEIQRTEQGDSAMYLCASSSPNDNEQFFGPGTRLTVL.